The following is a T cell receptor beta chain sequence with its context. Its antigen is as yet unknown. Within the sample, other DNA sequences also encode this same CDR3. The entry originates in a study of shared clonotypes between healthy human individuals. V was clipped by 5 bases and J by 2 bases, with 7 bases between them. CDR3 size: 12 residues. In germline, CDR1 is MNHEY, CDR2 SVGAGI. The donors were adults (healthy and HIV-negative) with no recent acute infections or vaccinations. Those who donated, Caucasian adults without exception, all lived in Nashville, Tennessee. TCRdb's table, derived via immunoSEQ multiplex PCR, lists solely in-frame clones and lacks some. The sample comprises roughly 2.2 million clones, over 90% of which are singletons, and 0.39% rests with the top ten. Whole-study findings and limits: Naive CD4 clonotypes overlapped across a few donors at roughly 5.1%. Rarefaction exposed incomplete sorted-subset sequencing despite large depth.

This chain uses TRBV6-5 with TRBJ2-7, with TRBD1 as a possible D gene (6 bases). The source material was naive CD4+ T cells from PBMCs. Subset specified: CD45RA+ positively selected. The sequence was collected from a young man in good health. Some clones in this sample may be carry-over from other donors' samples. The CDR3 here is CASSGGPYEQYF. The CDR3 nucleotides read TGTGCCAGCAGTGGGGGCCCCTACGAGCAGTACTTC.